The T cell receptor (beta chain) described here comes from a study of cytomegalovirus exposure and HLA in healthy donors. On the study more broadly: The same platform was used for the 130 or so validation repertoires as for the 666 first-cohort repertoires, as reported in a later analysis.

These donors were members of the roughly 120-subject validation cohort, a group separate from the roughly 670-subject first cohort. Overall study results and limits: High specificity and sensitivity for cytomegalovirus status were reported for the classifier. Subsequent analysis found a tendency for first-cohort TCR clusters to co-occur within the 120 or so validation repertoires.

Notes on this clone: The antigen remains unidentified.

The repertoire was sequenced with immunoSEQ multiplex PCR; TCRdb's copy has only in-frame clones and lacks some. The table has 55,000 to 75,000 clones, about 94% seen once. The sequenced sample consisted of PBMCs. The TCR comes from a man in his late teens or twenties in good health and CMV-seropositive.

CDR3 residues: CASSETGTGELFF. The DNA of the CDR3 is TGTGCCAGCAGCGAGACAGGGACCGGGGAGCTGTTTTTT. The J gene is TRBJ2-2, the V gene TRBV6-4; 7 bases are shared with TRBD1. The trim removed 6 bases at V and 5 bases at J, leaving 3 bases unmatched. Germline loops: CDR1 MRHNA, CDR2 SNTAGT. This CDR3 has 13 amino acids.